This T cell receptor (beta chain) is drawn from a study of T cell changes during pregnancy in multiple sclerosis. This table comes from immunoSEQ multiplex PCR, and its TCRdb copy is limited to in-frame clones, with some not included. The table lists about 32,000 clones, approximately 94% of them singletons. The CDR3 totals 15 residues. Trimming cost V 5 bases and J 6 bases, with 20 bases left between them. Per germline, CDR1 SGHDT and CDR2 YYEEEE. V is TRBV5-6 and J is TRBJ1-2, with a tentative D call TRBD1 (6 bases). This clonotype was sampled from a female donor with multiple sclerosis, enrolled in a pregnancy study. Sequenced material: CD4+ T cells from peripheral blood mononuclear cells, taken in the second trimester of pregnancy. CDR3 region: CASRTRGHFVHGYTF. CDR3 DNA sequence: TGTGCCAGCAGAACAAGGGGACATTTTGTACATGGCTACACCTTC.